These 13 T cell receptor beta chains came from one sample sequenced in a study of cytomegalovirus exposure and HLA in healthy donors. PCR primers comprised 60 Vbeta and 13 Jbeta primers. Here immunoSEQ multiplex PCR was the method, and the copy in TCRdb shows in-frame clones only, minus some. In the table there are approximately 92,000 clones, 55% to 75% of which are singletons. The sequenced material came from PBMCs. The source is a man aged 45-65 years in good health and CMV-seronegative.

The J gene is TRBJ2-1, the V gene TRBV19; 8 bases fit TRBD2. Per the germline V gene, CDR1 is LNHDA and CDR2 is SQIVND (reference sequence). The CDR3 has 11 residues. The junction had 0 bases not matched to a gene; V was cut back by 6 bases and J by 8 bases. CDR3 protein: CASSGRDEQFF. The CDR3 nucleotides are TGTGCCAGTAGCGGGAGGGATGAGCAGTTCTTC.

The chain carries TRBV4-2 and TRBJ2-4; the match to TRBD1 covers 10 bases. J lost 5 bases, V lost 1 base, and 2 bases had no gene match. Germline V CDR1 and CDR2: LGHNA, YNFKEQ. The CDR3 runs to 15 residues. DNA of the CDR3: TGTGCCAGCAGCCAAGCCGGACAGGGGGAAAACATTCAGTACTTC. This codes for CASSQAGQGENIQYF.

This clone was found once. The V and J genes are TRBV9 and TRBJ2-1; 7 nucleotides agree with TRBD1. The CDR3 totals 16 residues. The germline V gene encodes CDR1 SGDLS and CDR2 YYNGEE. The V and J ends lost 3 bases and 0 bases, in that order; junction bases with no gene match: 6. CDR3 nucleotides: TGTGCCAGCAGCGCATCTGGGACAGTCTCCTACAATGAGCAGTTCTTC. This sequence encodes CASSASGTVSYNEQFF.

The chain has TRBV5-5 and TRBJ2-5, with D maybe TRBD2 (6 bases). The V and J ends lost 4 bases and 5 bases respectively, with 15 bases between them. The CDR3 totals 14 residues. Germline lookup yields CDR1 SGHKS and CDR2 YYEKEE (reference sequence). Written as DNA, the CDR3 is TGTGCCAGCAGCGGTGGGACTTTGAGGGAGACCCAGTACTTC. Amino acids: CASSGGTLRETQYF. The variable domain in full, completed from reference TRBV5-5 and TRBJ2-5, reads DAGVTQSPTHLIKTRGQQVTLRCSPISGHKSVSWYQQVLGQGPQFIFQYYEKEERGRGNFPDRFSARQFPNYSSELNVNALLLGDSALYLCASSGGTLRETQYFGPGTRLLVL.

The chain uses TRBV7-2 and TRBJ2-5; TRBD2 aligns across 13 bases. V was pared by 5 bases and J by 3 bases, with 6 bases of the junction left unmatched. The CDR3 extends over 16 amino acids. The germline gives CDR1 SGHTA, CDR2 FQGNSA. CDR3 sequence: CASSPWTSGGEETQYF. The CDR3 DNA follows: TGTGCCAGCAGCCCGTGGACTAGCGGGGGAGAAGAGACCCAGTACTTC.

CDR3 DNA: TGTGCCAGCAGTTCATGGGGGGGAGCGGCCCAGTACTTC. It translates to CASSSWGGAAQYF. This chain links TRBV6-5 with TRBJ2-5, with TRBD2 matching over 7 bases. CDR1 and CDR2 from the germline V gene are MNHEY and SVGAGI. There are 13 residues in the CDR3. Trimming removed 4 bases from V and 9 bases from J; junction bases left unmatched: 8.

CDR3 residues: CASSPIGLADNEQFF. In DNA, the CDR3 is TGTGCCAGCTCACCCATTGGACTAGCAGACAATGAGCAGTTCTTC. The chain is built from TRBV18 and TRBJ2-1; 8 bases line up with TRBD2. CDR3 size: 15 residues. Germline CDR1 KGHSH, CDR2 LQKENI. J was trimmed by 5 bases and V by 3 bases; bases with no gene match: 6.

The rearrangement links TRBV5-6 to TRBJ1-1; no firm D call. The V gene lost 4 bases and the J gene lost 1 base, with 14 bases spanning the gap. This CDR3 spans 15 amino acids. Looked up from germline, CDR1 is SGHDT and CDR2 is YYEEEE. DNA for the CDR3: TGTGCCAGCAGCAGATACAGTGCCCCGAACACTGAAGCTTTCTTT. Translated: CASSRYSAPNTEAFF.

This clone was recorded a few times. J is TRBJ2-7 and V is TRBV28; 10 nucleotides agree with TRBD1. The germline CDR1 and CDR2 sequences are MDHEN and SYDVKM. The CDR3 has 16 amino acids. The junction had 7 bases not matched to a gene; V was cut back by 1 base and J by 4 bases. This chain's CDR3 is CASSLSRDRGRYEQYF. As DNA, the CDR3 is TGTGCCAGCAGTTTATCCCGGGACAGGGGTCGGTACGAGCAGTACTTC. The whole variable domain, filled in from reference TRBV28 and TRBJ2-7, reads DVKVTQSSRYLVKRTGEKVFLECVQDMDHENMFWYRQDPGLGLRLIYFSYDVKMKEKGDIPEGYSVSREKKERFSLILESASTNQTSMYLCASSLSRDRGRYEQYFGPGTRLTVT.

The V gene is TRBV6-6, the J gene TRBJ1-6, with unresolved D. From germline, CDR1 is MNHNY and CDR2 SVGAGI (reference sequence). V was shortened by 7 bases and J by 9 bases, with 16 bases between the two germline ends. The CDR3 contains 14 residues. The CDR3 region has the DNA TGTGCCAGCAACCCAGGAAATCGGGGTTCACCCCTCCACTTT. This translates into CASNPGNRGSPLHF.

The genes are TRBV29-1 and TRBJ2-1; tentatively, D is TRBD1 (6 bases). Looked up from germline, CDR1 is SQVTM and CDR2 is ANQGSEA. The CDR3 runs to 12 residues. V lost 6 bases, J lost 9 bases, and 15 bases lay in between. This chain's CDR3 is CSVLTGTGEQFF. The CDR3 DNA reads TGCAGCGTACTAACAGGGACGGGTGAGCAGTTCTTC.

The chain links TRBV2 to TRBJ1-5; D remains ambiguous. Trimming took 6 bases from V and 0 from J, leaving 6 bases between them. This CDR3 has 13 residues. Per germline, CDR1 SNHLY and CDR2 FYNNEI. The CDR3 DNA follows: TGTGCCAGCAGCCCTAATAGCAATCAGCCCCAGCATTTT. Amino acid sequence: CASSPNSNQPQHF. The full variable domain, its missing parts supplied by reference TRBV2 and TRBJ1-5, is EPEVTQTPSHQVTQMGQEVILRCVPISNHLYFYWYRQILGQKVEFLVSFYNNEISEKSEIFDDQFSVERPDGSNFTLKIRSTKLEDSAMYFCASSPNSNQPQHFGDGTRLSIL.

The chain links TRBV7-9 to TRBJ2-3; D is perhaps TRBD1 (6 bases). The CDR3 length is 14 residues. Germline V gene lookup returns CDR1 SEHNR and CDR2 FQNEAQ (reference sequence). Between the trimmed V and J ends, which lost 5 bases and 3 bases, there was a span of 12 bases. Here the CDR3 reads CASSRYRATDTQYF. The CDR3 region has the DNA TGTGCCAGCAGCCGTTACAGGGCAACAGATACGCAGTATTTT.